The 3 T cell receptor beta chains presented below share a single source sample, sequenced in a study of regulatory T cells in long-lasting Graves disease. Time point indicated: persistent/refractory GD, antithyroid drugs over 5 years with positive TRAb. PBMCs were the source of the RNA used for TCR sequencing. Through Arm-PCR of CDR3 regions and iRepertoire HTBI primers, TCR beta libraries were built. TCRdb processed the multiplex PCR reads anew with MiXCR; each CDR3 protein has one entry. The sample shows 360,000 or so distinct CDR3 sequences, 20% to 25% of them seen only once. Specimen: peripheral blood mononuclear cells (PBMCs), collected when the disease was refractory, from a patient treated with antithyroid drugs. The receptors were gathered from a woman in her thirties or forties with Graves disease.

This clonotype was seen a handful of times. V usage is TRBV20-1 and J usage is TRBJ1-1; 8 bases agree with TRBD1. The CDR3 length is 13 residues. CDR1 is DFQATT, CDR2 SNEGSKA, per germline (reference sequence). Germline trimming cut 5 bases from V and 4 bases from J; bases unmatched to any gene: 6. CDR3 amino acids: CSASAGGLTEAFF. For the CDR3, the DNA is TGCAGTGCTTCCGCAGGGGGCCTCACTGAAGCTTTCTTT.

This chain connects TRBV2 to TRBJ2-7; TRBD2 aligns across 7 bases. Germline-derived CDR1 and CDR2 are SNHLY and FYNNEI. V trimming: 8 bases; J trimming: 6 bases; junction bases outside the gene matches: 7. The CDR3 consists of 12 residues. The CDR3 region is CASGGVRLEQYF. DNA for the CDR3: TGTGCCAGCGGGGGGGTGAGGCTCGAGCAGTACTTC.

The genes are TRBV7-8 and TRBJ2-5; tentatively, D is TRBD2 (5 bases). Deletions cut 2 bases from V and 2 bases from J, with 12 bases between. Looked up from germline, CDR1 is SGHVS and CDR2 is FQNEAQ. This CDR3 has 15 residues. CDR3 nucleotide sequence: TGTGCCAGCAGCTTAAGGTTAACGGGACAAGAGACCCAGTACTTC. Translating it yields CASSLRLTGQETQYF.